Listed here are 23 T cell receptor beta chains from one sample, sequenced in a study of T cell responses to AZD1222 COVID-19 vaccine. Here immunoSEQ multiplex PCR was the method, and the copy in TCRdb shows in-frame clones only, minus some. The sample records about 180,000 clones, 85% to 90% being singletons. Specimen: peripheral blood, collected 28 days after the second AZD1222 dose. These receptors were collected from an adult who received the AZD1222 COVID-19 vaccine.

J is TRBJ2-1 and V is TRBV10-2; 9 nucleotides line up with TRBD2. The ends lost 8 bases at V and 4 bases at J; junction bases unmatched: 12. CDR3 size: 16 residues. Germline V gives CDR1 WSHSY, CDR2 SAAADI. The DNA of the CDR3 is TGCGCCAGCTCCCTTATAGCGGGGGCGGGGTACAATGAGCAGTTCTTC. It codes for CASSLIAGAGYNEQFF.

The chain employs TRBV5-5 and TRBJ1-4; 7 bases are shared with TRBD1. Germline V gene lookup returns CDR1 SGHKS and CDR2 YYEKEE (reference sequence). V was pared by 4 bases and J by 13 bases, with 10 bases of the junction left unmatched. This CDR3 has 13 residues. The CDR3 protein is CASSTNYRGLLFF. The CDR3 DNA reads TGTGCCAGCAGCACCAATTACAGGGGATTACTGTTTTTT.

J is TRBJ2-7 and V is TRBV28, with a weak D call TRBD1 (6 bases). Germline assignment: CDR1 MDHEN and CDR2 SYDVKM. With 8 bases removed from V and 5 bases from J, the gap between germline ends came to 10 bases. CDR3 length: 11 amino acids. Written as DNA, the CDR3 is TGTGCCAGCGGGACAAGGCACGAGCAGTACTTC. Protein: CASGTRHEQYF.

V is TRBV29-1 and J is TRBJ1-1; no definite D call. Trimming left V 7 bases short and J 11 bases short, with 14 bases between. The CDR3 extends over 10 amino acids. In germline, CDR1 is SQVTM, CDR2 ANQGSEA. The CDR3 bases are TGCAGCGGGTCTAGGGTGTGGGCTTTCTTT. Translating it yields CSGSRVWAFF.

The chain links TRBV20-1 to TRBJ2-3; D is possibly TRBD2 (5 bases). The CDR3 contains 14 residues. Germline V CDR1 and CDR2: DFQATT, SNEGSKA (reference sequence). V was cut by 3 bases and J by 2 bases, with 12 bases left in between. The CDR3 DNA reads as TGCAGTGCTAGTGCGGCGGGTACCACAGATACGCAGTATTTT. This translates into CSASAAGTTDTQYF.

This chain joins TRBV10-3 and TRBJ1-4; D not resolved. This CDR3 is 13 amino acids long. Per germline, CDR1 ENHRY and CDR2 SYGVKD. V shed 8 bases and J shed 6 bases, with 13 bases lying between them. CDR3 DNA: TGTGCCATCCGTTCAGGTGGGGATGAAAAACTGTTTTTT. This sequence encodes CAIRSGGDEKLFF.

The V and J genes are TRBV5-4 and TRBJ1-6, with D possibly being TRBD1 (6 bases). The CDR3 runs to 13 residues. V was trimmed by 1 base and J by 10 bases, leaving 9 bases between them. CDR1 is SGHNT and CDR2 is YYREEE in the germline V gene (reference sequence). The CDR3 DNA reads as TGTGCCAGCAGCTTGACAGGGAGATCACCCCTCCACTTT. Amino acids: CASSLTGRSPLHF.

Regarding this clone: One end of the junction does not line up with germline, which may come from a read error. The chain couples TRBV7-9 to TRBJ1-1; D call uncertain. The CDR3 sequence is 14 residues long. Germline assignment: CDR1 SEHNR and CDR2 FQNEAQ (reference sequence). Written as DNA, the CDR3 is TGTGCCAGCAGCTTAGCTGGACCGAACACTAAAGCTTTCTTT. Its protein is CASSLAGPNTKAFF.

The genes are TRBV7-2 and TRBJ2-2; D perhaps matches TRBD2 (6 bases). V was trimmed by 2 bases and J by 6 bases, leaving 13 bases between them. The CDR3 has 15 amino acids. The V gene's germline CDR1 is SGHTA and CDR2 FQGNSA. CDR3 sequence: CASSLSLPGAGELFF. The CDR3 region has the DNA TGTGCCAGCAGCTTAAGTCTACCGGGAGCCGGGGAGCTGTTTTTT.

The chain uses TRBV6-6 and TRBJ2-1; 7 bases line up with TRBD1. The J segment lost 0 bases and the V segment lost 4 bases, leaving 6 bases of the junction unmatched. From germline, CDR1 is MNHNY and CDR2 SVGAGI (reference sequence). The CDR3 is 16 amino acids. This CDR3 is CASSSGTVPSYNEQFF. CDR3 nucleotide sequence: TGTGCCAGCAGTTCCGGGACAGTTCCCTCCTACAATGAGCAGTTCTTC.

The chain employs TRBV5-1 and TRBJ2-1, with TRBD1 identical over 10 bases. This CDR3 comprises 17 residues. From germline, CDR1 is SGHRS and CDR2 YFSETQ. V trimming: 4 bases; J trimming: 0 bases; junction bases outside the gene matches: 7. In DNA, the CDR3 is TGCGCCAGCAGCCGGACAGGGGGAGAGAGCTCCTACAATGAGCAGTTCTTC. Translated, it gives CASSRTGGESSYNEQFF.

The rearrangement uses TRBV9 and TRBJ1-1; D remains ambiguous. Germline CDR1 and CDR2: SGDLS and YYNGEE. The V end was cut by 0 bases, the J end by 5 bases, with 8 bases between. This CDR3 comprises 13 residues. The CDR3 DNA is TGTGCCAGCAGCGTAGTAGGTGATACTGAAGCTTTCTTT. As protein: CASSVVGDTEAFF. The full variable domain, in which reference TRBV9 and TRBJ1-1 provide the parts outside the CDR3, is DSGVTQTPKHLITATGQRVTLRCSPRSGDLSVYWYQQSLDQGLQFLIQYYNGEERAKGNILERFSAQQFPDLHSELNLSSLELGDSALYFCASSVVGDTEAFFGQGTRLTVV.

The V and J genes are TRBV6-4 and TRBJ1-4; 9 bases match TRBD1. Germline CDR1 is MRHNA and CDR2 is SNTAGT. The CDR3 length is 16 residues. V trimming: 6 bases; J trimming: 3 bases; junction bases outside the gene matches: 8. In DNA form, the CDR3 reads TGTGCCAGCAGGGCCACAGGGGGCGCATCTAATGAAAAACTGTTTTTT. This sequence encodes CASRATGGASNEKLFF.

A note on this clone: The sample carries other DNA sequences with the same CDR3. V and J are TRBV7-2 and TRBJ2-7; D call uncertain. Trimming removed 1 base at V and 3 bases at J, with 10 bases between. This CDR3 region has 14 residues. CDR1 is SGHTA, CDR2 FQGNSA, per germline. CDR3 sequence reads: CASSLGPGNYEQYF. The CDR3 DNA is TGTGCCAGCAGCTTAGGTCCGGGCAACTACGAGCAGTACTTC.

The gene calls are TRBV7-3 and TRBJ2-1; D remains ambiguous. The CDR3 spans 14 residues. Germline loops: CDR1 SGHTA, CDR2 FQGTGA. The V gene lost 1 base and the J gene lost 4 bases, with 8 bases spanning the gap. Here the CDR3 DNA reads TGTGCCAGCAGCTTAAGGGCACAATACAATGAGCAGTTCTTC. As protein: CASSLRAQYNEQFF.

This chain's CDR3 is CASSESRAGLSPLHF. The CDR3 DNA sequence: TGTGCCAGCAGTGAATCCCGGGCGGGGCTGTCACCCCTCCACTTT. The V gene is TRBV6-1, the J gene TRBJ1-6, with D possibly TRBD1 on 5 matching bases. V lost 2 bases and J 10 bases, leaving 15 bases between the germline ends. The CDR3 is 15 amino acids. The germline V gene encodes CDR1 MNHNS and CDR2 SASEGT.

In its sample, this clone was seen a few times. The V call is TRBV9, the J call TRBJ2-2, with D perhaps TRBD1 (6 bases). The ends were cut back, 0 bases at V and 0 bases at J, with 9 bases in the middle. CDR1 SGDLS and CDR2 YYNGEE come from the germline V gene. The CDR3 covers 16 residues. CDR3 residues: CASSVAPGANTGELFF. The CDR3, as DNA: TGTGCCAGCAGCGTAGCTCCAGGGGCGAACACCGGGGAGCTGTTTTTT.

V is TRBV5-1 and J is TRBJ1-1, with 8 positions matching TRBD1. CDR1 and CDR2 from the germline V gene are SGHRS and YFSETQ. CDR3 length: 12 residues. V lost 4 bases, J lost 5 bases, and 1 base stayed unmatched. CDR3 residues: CASSQGATEAFF. CDR3 nucleotide sequence: TGCGCCAGCAGCCAGGGGGCAACTGAAGCTTTCTTT.

This clone came up once. The chain has TRBV7-8 and TRBJ1-1, with no clear D. V lost 7 bases and J 0 bases, leaving 6 bases between the germline ends. Looked up from germline, CDR1 is SGHVS and CDR2 is FQNEAQ. This CDR3 is 12 amino acids long. CDR3: CASMVMNTEAFF. The CDR3 bases are TGTGCCAGCATGGTCATGAACACTGAAGCTTTCTTT.

A word on this clone: This specimen includes other DNA sequences encoding the same CDR3. The chain is built from TRBV19 and TRBJ1-5; 9 nucleotides align to TRBD1. V was pared by 7 bases and J by 7 bases, with 5 bases of the junction left unmatched. The CDR3 is 13 residues long. Germline CDR1 reads LNHDA; CDR2 reads SQIVND (reference sequence). In DNA form, the CDR3 reads TGTGCCAGTAACCCGGACAGGGGACAGCCCCAGCATTTT. Its protein is CASNPDRGQPQHF. The whole variable domain, filled in from reference TRBV19 and TRBJ1-5, reads DGGITQSPKYLFRKEGQNVTLSCEQNLNHDAMYWYRQDPGQGLRLIYYSQIVNDFQKGDIAEGYSVSREKKESFPLTVTSAQKNPTAFYLCASNPDRGQPQHFGDGTRLSIL.

A few counts support this clone. The chain carries TRBV3-1 (or the pseudogene TRBV3-2) and TRBJ1-1, with D hard to call. The CDR3 sequence is 14 residues long. V shed 0 bases and J shed 0 bases, with 5 bases lying between them. In germline, CDR1 is LGHDT, CDR2 YNNKEL (reference sequence). CDR3 loop: CASSQDQVNTEAFF. DNA of the CDR3: TGTGCCAGCAGCCAAGATCAGGTGAACACTGAAGCTTTCTTT.

This chain uses TRBV15 with TRBJ2-2; no clear D gene. Germline V gene data show CDR1 as LNHNV and CDR2 as YYDKDF (reference sequence). This CDR3 is 14 amino acids long. V lost 1 base and J lost 3, with 6 bases in between. The CDR3, as DNA: TGTGCCACCAGCAGAGCCCGGGACACCGGGGAGCTGTTTTTT. Translating it yields CATSRARDTGELFF.

The chain carries TRBV11-2 and TRBJ2-2, with TRBD2 identical over 9 bases. Germline V lookup: CDR1 SGHAT, CDR2 FQNNGV. V dropped 3 bases and J dropped 4; count of bases not matched to a gene: 6. CDR3 length: 16 amino acids. For the CDR3, the DNA is TGTGCCAGCAGCTTGACGCGGGGGGGCCCCACCGGGGAGCTGTTTTTT. This sequence encodes CASSLTRGGPTGELFF.